The source of this TCR beta chain is a study of cytomegalovirus exposure and HLA in healthy donors. Overall study findings and caveats: It was likely that a cluster of highly shared sequence variants was a sequencing artifact. Later analysis revealed greater clonal expansion in HLA-associated TCR beta chains than in equally common others.

The CDR3 covers 17 residues. Germline assignment: CDR1 LNHDA and CDR2 SQIVND (reference sequence). V lost 6 bases, J lost 0 bases, and 20 bases lay in between. The PCR employed 60 Vbeta primers together with 13 Jbeta primers. This table comes from immunoSEQ multiplex PCR, and its TCRdb copy is limited to in-frame clones, with some not included. There are some 130,000 clones in the sample; roughly 80% occur only once, and 2% to 3% lies in the top ten. A word on this clone: The target antigen is unknown.

The source material was PBMCs. The origin of this receptor is a man aged 30 to 39 in good health and CMV-seronegative. The rearrangement joins TRBV19 to TRBJ1-2, with a possible D match to TRBD1 (5 bases). DNA for the CDR3: TGTGCCAGTAGCATCTTCCCCGCAGGGCGAACTAACTATGGCTACACCTTC. The encoded protein is CASSIFPAGRTNYGYTF.